These T cell receptor beta chains were read from a single sample in a study of blood T cell repertoires in COVID-19. The protocol was immunoSEQ multiplex PCR, while the TCRdb copy is restricted to in-frame clones and leaves out a portion. The sample contains some 110,000 clones, approximately 87% of which appear only once. Specimen: peripheral blood. The source of these receptors is a man aged 70-80 years who had recovered from COVID-19. CDR3s include the opening cysteine and the closing phenylalanine or tryptophan. D genes are given only for firm matches. Rows may omit the clone size; those that give it use once, few, many or a size class.

clone size | D gene | CDR3 length | J gene | V gene | CDR3 DNA | CDR3 protein
- | TRBD1 | 13 | TRBJ1-4 | TRBV6-5 | TGTGCCAGCAGCCAGGGGGCGCGGGAAAAACTGTTTTTT | CASSQGAREKLFF
- | - | 14 | TRBJ1-2 | TRBV14 | TGTGCCAGCAGCCCCCTCGGGGGATGGGGTGGCTACACCTTC | CASSPLGGWGGYTF
- | TRBD2 | 15 | TRBJ2-7 | TRBV19 | TGTGCCAGTAGTATGAGGAGCGGGGGCATAGGGGAGCAGTACTTC | CASSMRSGGIGEQYF
- | TRBD1 | 15 | TRBJ1-4 | TRBV25-1 | TGTGCCAGCAGTGAATACTGGGACAGAAATGAAAAACTGTTTTTT | CASSEYWDRNEKLFF
- | TRBD1 | 16 | TRBJ2-1 | TRBV24-1 | TGTGCCACCAGTGATTCCGGGACAGGAGAACTTAGTGAGCAGTTCTTC | CATSDSGTGELSEQFF
- | TRBD2 | 14 | TRBJ2-5 | TRBV10-3 | TGTGCCATCAGTGACTCCGGGACTAGGGAGACCCAGTACTTC | CAISDSGTRETQYF
- | TRBD2 | 17 | TRBJ2-3 | TRBV7-9 | TGTGCCAGCAGCCCTCGGACTAGCGGGTCTAGCACAGATACGCAGTATTTT | CASSPRTSGSSTDTQYF
- | - | 14 | TRBJ2-7 | TRBV27 | TGTGCCAGCACGAGGAGGGGCCACTCCTACGAGCAGTACTTC | CASTRRGHSYEQYF
- | TRBD2 | 15 | TRBJ2-7 | TRBV5-6 | TGTGCCAGCAGCTTCCGTTCGACTAGCAGCTACGAGCAGTACTTC | CASSFRSTSSYEQYF
- | - | 17 | TRBJ1-5 | TRBV2 | TGTGCCAGCAGTGGAATCGACAGGCAGTATAGCAATCAGCCCCAGCATTTT | CASSGIDRQYSNQPQHF
- | - | 13 | TRBJ2-7 | TRBV10-1 | TGCGCCAGCAGTGAGGCAGGGGGGAACGAGCAGTACTTC | CASSEAGGNEQYF
- | - | 18 | TRBJ1-2 | TRBV28 | TGTGCCAGCAGTGGGCCCCGCGGCCGACAGTATTTAAACTATGGCTACACCTTC | CASSGPRGRQYLNYGYTF
- | - | 17 | TRBJ2-1 | TRBV7-2 | TGTGCCAGCAGCTTAATGCTAGGACTCGAGACCTACAATGAGCAGTTCTTC | CASSLMLGLETYNEQFF
- | TRBD1 | 15 | TRBJ2-2 | TRBV27 | TGTGCCAGCAGCAGACAGGGGGCGAACACCGGGGAGCTGTTTTTT | CASSRQGANTGELFF
- | - | 13 | TRBJ2-3 | TRBV18 | TGTGCCAGCTCACAATCAATCACAGATACGCAGTATTTT | CASSQSITDTQYF
once | - | 14 | TRBJ1-4 | TRBV28 | TGTGCCAGCAGTTTGGGGGGTGGGGATGAAAAACTGTTTTTT | CASSLGGGDEKLFF
few | - | 15 | TRBJ1-2 | TRBV18 | TGTGCCAGCTCACCGGCCAGCCAGGGGCTGGATGGCTACACCTTC | CASSPASQGLDGYTF
- | TRBD1 | 14 | TRBJ1-5 | TRBV28 | TGTGCCAGCCACCGGGACAGGGGGTATCAGCCCCAGCATTTT | CASHRDRGYQPQHF
- | - | 16 | TRBJ1-3 | TRBV13 | TGTGCCAGCAGCCCACTACAGGAGAGCTCTGGAAACACCATATATTTT | CASSPLQESSGNTIYF
- | TRBD1 | 13 | TRBJ1-1 | TRBV12-3/TRBV12-4 | TGTGCCAGCAGTTTCGGACAGGGCACTGAAGCTTTCTTT | CASSFGQGTEAFF
- | - | 11 | TRBJ1-2 | TRBV6-1 | TGTGCCAGCAGTGAGAACAGGGCTTCAACCTTC | CASSENRASTF
- | - | 15 | TRBJ1-1 | TRBV28 | TGTGCCAGCACCCCTCCCCAGGTGACAAACACTGAAGCTTTCTTT | CASTPPQVTNTEAFF
- | TRBD1 | 13 | TRBJ1-1 | TRBV19 | TGTGCCAGTACCCCAGGGGGGAACACTGAAGCTTTCTTT | CASTPGGNTEAFF
- | - | 15 | TRBJ2-7 | TRBV5-1 | TGCGCCAGCAGCTCGGGTCCACCCGGGTTTCAACCGCGGTACTTC | CASSSGPPGFQPRYF
- | - | 16 | TRBJ2-1 | TRBV6-2/TRBV6-3 | TGTGCCAGCAGTTACCCGCGGGATTACTCCTACAATGAGCAGTTCTTC | CASSYPRDYSYNEQFF
- | - | 14 | TRBJ1-5 | TRBV28 | TGTGCCAGCAGTTTCCCTCAGTATAATCAGCCCCAGCATTTT | CASSFPQYNQPQHF
- | TRBD1 | 15 | TRBJ2-7 | TRBV5-5 | TGTGCCAGCAGCGCCGGGACAGGCATTTCCTACGAGCAGTACTTC | CASSAGTGISYEQYF
- | TRBD1 | 13 | TRBJ2-4 | TRBV4-2 | TGTGCCAGCAGCCAAGAAGGGGGCGGCATTCAGTACTTC | CASSQEGGGIQYF
- | TRBD1 | 12 | TRBJ1-6 | TRBV5-4 | TGTGCCAGCAGTTACGACAGGGTCAACCTCCACTTT | CASSYDRVNLHF
- | - | 16 | TRBJ2-7 | TRBV7-8 | TGTGCCAGCAGCTTAGGGAGGATGGGATACTCCTACGAGCAGTACTTC | CASSLGRMGYSYEQYF
- | - | 16 | TRBJ2-3 | TRBV5-1 | TGCGCCAGCAGCTCGAGGTGGGAGCGGAACACAGATACGCAGTATTTT | CASSSRWERNTDTQYF
few | - | 15 | TRBJ2-1 | TRBV5-1 | TGCGCCAGCAGCTGGAGGGATCCCTCCTACAATGAGCAGTTCTTC | CASSWRDPSYNEQFF
- | TRBD1 | 13 | TRBJ2-1 | TRBV12-3/TRBV12-4 | TGTGCCAGCAGTATACGACAGGGCCATGAGCAGTTCTTC | CASSIRQGHEQFF
- | - | 16 | TRBJ1-2 | TRBV19 | TGTGCCAGTAGTAAGTTTGGCCGACAGTCGCACTATGGCTACACCTTC | CASSKFGRQSHYGYTF
once | - | 15 | TRBJ1-6 | TRBV19 | TGTGCCAGTAGTGTAAACGGGGACAACGCTTCACCCCTCCACTTT | CASSVNGDNASPLHF
once | - | 15 | TRBJ1-2 | TRBV10-3 | TGTGCCATCAGTGAGTCGACCCTACGATTCGGGGGCTACACCTTC | CAISESTLRFGGYTF
- | - | 12 | TRBJ1-4 | TRBV2 | TGTGCCAGCAACAGGGATAATGAAAAACTGTTTTTT | CASNRDNEKLFF
- | - | 15 | TRBJ2-2 | TRBV7-9 | TGTGCCAGCAGCTTAAAGGGGGGGCGAACCGGGGAGCTGTTTTTT | CASSLKGGRTGELFF
- | TRBD2 | 15 | TRBJ2-1 | TRBV5-1 | TGCGCCAGCTCCCTCGGGAGCGGGGATTACAATGAGCAGTTCTTC | CASSLGSGDYNEQFF
- | - | 14 | TRBJ1-3 | TRBV7-9 | TGTGCCAGCAGCGCGACAGGACTGGGGAACACCATATATTTT | CASSATGLGNTIYF
- | TRBD1 | 17 | TRBJ2-3 | TRBV10-1 | TGCGCCAGCAGTGAGTTGTCCGGGACAGGGGGCATAGATACGCAGTATTTT | CASSELSGTGGIDTQYF
- | TRBD1 | 14 | TRBJ2-5 | TRBV10-3 | TGTGCCATCAGTGATTCAGGGGGCCAAGAGACCCAGTACTTC | CAISDSGGQETQYF
few | TRBD1 | 16 | TRBJ1-1 | TRBV2 | TGTGCCAGCATTTTCAAGGGGGCTGGGTTTATCGCTGAAGCTTTCTTT | CASIFKGAGFIAEAFF
- | TRBD1 | 15 | TRBJ2-7 | TRBV5-1 | TGCGCCAGCAGCAACTATCCGGGACAGGACTACGAGCAGTACTTC | CASSNYPGQDYEQYF
- | TRBD1 | 15 | TRBJ2-5 | TRBV6-2/TRBV6-3 | TGTGCCAGCAGTCCCGACAGGGGCTTCCAAGAGACCCAGTACTTC | CASSPDRGFQETQYF
- | - | 13 | TRBJ2-1 | TRBV4-1 | TGCGCCAGCAGCCTCCGAGGGAAATTTGAGCAGTTCTTC | CASSLRGKFEQFF
- | - | 15 | TRBJ1-5 | TRBV7-8 | TGTGCCAGCAGCCCCAGAACCACACGGGATCAGCCCCAGCATTTT | CASSPRTTRDQPQHF
- | - | 14 | TRBJ1-1 | TRBV5-1 | TGCGCCAGCAAAACGACTGCAGTGAACACTGAAGCTTTCTTT | CASKTTAVNTEAFF